This section outlines one T cell receptor (beta chain) sequence together with its context. The antigen it recognizes is unknown. Qualities for individual bases were not recorded, and no much larger clone is one base off. This record belongs to a study of beta chain features in type 1 diabetes (dated by TCRdb to about 2018). Concerning the study at large: Mean age, gender distribution, total cell number and subset yield did not differ between patients and healthy donors. In the study, recently diagnosed type 1 diabetes patients and matched healthy donors were compared on the TCRB repertoires of their sorted circulating CD4+ T cell subsets. Regulatory and stem cell-like memory subsets were obtained from only 8 patients and roughly 8 healthy donors, while naive and central memory subsets were obtained from all 30 or so donors. A total of 100 million to 140 million sorted cells were examined across all samples, and the number of cells per subset was strongly correlated with RNA yield. On the study overall, not on this receptor specifically: Type 1 diabetes patients showed a moderate but significant shortening of TCRB CDR3 length in all four CD4+ subsets. Sequencing cDNA rather than genomic DNA could over-represent highly expressing activated cells, although activation and CD3 levels did not differ between groups. Because small numbers of individuals were included in the HLA sub-analyses, any influence of HLA type on TCRB rearrangement was left unresolved. Shorter templates might have been favored by PCR, but patient and control samples were amplified and corrected together, so both groups would have been affected equally by any skew. Naive, central memory and regulatory TCRB repertoires appeared to be more similar among patients than among healthy donors. Patients with type 1 diabetes made fewer insertions and deleted more nucleotides at VDJ recombination sites, implying thymic rearrangement abnormalities.

From each donor, a single peripheral blood sample of about 120 mL on average was drawn into heparinised tubes. Naive, central memory, regulatory and stem cell-like memory CD4+ T cells were sorted on a BD FACSAria II using a panel including CD45RO, CCR7, CD25, CD127, CD95 and CD27. All sorted populations exceeded 95% purity. PBMCs were isolated right away by Lymphoprep density gradient centrifugation and were stained directly, without culture. To minimize batch effects, samples were stained and sorted in pairs, one healthy donor with one patient per experiment. The CDR3, cysteine through phenylalanine, is 15 amino acids long. The entry retains the CDR3 DNA only, 45 bases that are in frame from base 1. The CDR1 and CDR2 encoded by the germline V gene are MGHDK and SYGVNS. The junction shows trimming of 0 bases on V and 5 bases on J, and the gene matches do not reach 6 bases of it. The entire amount of isolated RNA was reverse transcribed using the High Capacity cDNA Reverse Transcription Kit, so the sequenced TCRB transcripts were expressed ones. Naive, central memory and regulatory T cell samples underwent deep immunoSEQ sequencing, averaging roughly 3.3 million total reads per sample. Sorted cells were lysed in RLT buffer and RNA was extracted with DNase-treated RNeasy Micro or Mini kits, depending on cell number. Each cell subset was processed on its own to prevent cross-contamination, while patient and healthy donor samples were processed together. The immunoSEQ multiplex PCR was used to amplify TCRB sequences from cDNA, generating 87-bp fragments that spanned the CDR3 region. Sequencing of the amplicons was performed on the Illumina HiSeq platform. Per the source publication's procedure: Synthetic template baselines were used to correct PCR bias computationally, reads within Hamming distance 2 were collapsed, and singletons that could not be merged were discarded. Reads were aligned to IMGT to assign V, D and J genes, CDR3 length, and insertions or deletions at six rearrangement sites. Within each subset, clonotype counts were normalized to the number of sorted cells before true diversity and Gini coefficients were calculated with the tcR R package. Repertoire sharing was quantified using the overlap coefficient calculated on TCRB nucleotide sequences. TCRdb re-hosts the immuneACCESS table, in-frame sequences only. Its copies lack some clones; in the studies checked, an unresolved V gene accounts for under half of them, and the cause for the rest is not known. V, J and clone size derive from that table, while D and trimming were established from the DNA sequence. Counted in this sample were some 60,000 clones; approximately 59% of them appeared once. 2.2% of the sample is taken by the ten largest.

The sequenced material came from Tregs from blood. This specimen's cell subset or site label, interpreted: regulatory CD4+ T cells. The chain employs TRBV25-1 and TRBJ1-1; TRBD1 lines up with 7 middle nucleotides. This TCR derives from a woman in her late teens or twenties in good health. The CDR3 here reads CASSEYRGGRTEAFF. The DNA is TGTGCCAGCAGTGAATATAGAGGGGGCCGGACTGAAGCTTTCTTT.